The clone carrying this T cell receptor beta chain was found many times. Its cognate antigen is unknown. In building TCR beta libraries, iRepertoire HTBI primers were used together with Arm-PCR of CDR3 regions. TCRdb re-called the multiplex PCR reads through MiXCR, storing one row per CDR3 protein. The data show about 620,000 distinct CDR3 sequences, roughly 15% seen once. Germline values: CDR1 MNHNS, CDR2 SASEGT. This CDR3 is 13 amino acids long. The junction had 5 bases not matched to a gene; V was cut back by 6 bases and J by 5 bases. Described time point: newly diagnosed GD, antithyroid drugs for less than 3 months. PBMCs provided the RNA from which the TCR library was made. The sample comes from a study of regulatory T cells in long-lasting Graves disease. Points from the study as a whole: Favored gene segments in persistent disease were TRBV28, TRBJ1-2 and TRBJ2-5. TCR diversity was lower in persistent Graves' patients (versus newly diagnosed ones).

These same data were also listed under a study on T cells in Graves' hyperthyroidism and ophthalmopathy. That study reports: When the TCR CDR3 underwent first-round RT-PCR, the HTBI primer set was used.

The specimen was peripheral blood mononuclear cells (PBMCs), collected at new diagnosis, from a patient treated with antithyroid drugs. The sequence was collected from a woman in her twenties or thirties with Graves disease. The chain has TRBV6-1 and TRBJ1-2; TRBD1 matches at 8 bases. The CDR3 DNA follows: TGTGCCAGCAGGTGGACAGGGACTTATGGCTACACCTTC. Translating gives CASRWTGTYGYTF.